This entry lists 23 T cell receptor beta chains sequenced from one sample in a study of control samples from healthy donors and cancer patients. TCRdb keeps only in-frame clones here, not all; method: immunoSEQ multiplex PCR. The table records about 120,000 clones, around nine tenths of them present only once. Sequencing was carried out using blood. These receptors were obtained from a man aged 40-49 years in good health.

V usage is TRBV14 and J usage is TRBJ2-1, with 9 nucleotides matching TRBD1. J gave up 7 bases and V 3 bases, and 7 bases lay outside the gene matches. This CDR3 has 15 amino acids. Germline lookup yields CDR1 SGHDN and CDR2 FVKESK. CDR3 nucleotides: TGTGCCAGCAGCCAGATCCGGGACAGGGTGAATGAGCAGTTCTTC. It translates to CASSQIRDRVNEQFF.

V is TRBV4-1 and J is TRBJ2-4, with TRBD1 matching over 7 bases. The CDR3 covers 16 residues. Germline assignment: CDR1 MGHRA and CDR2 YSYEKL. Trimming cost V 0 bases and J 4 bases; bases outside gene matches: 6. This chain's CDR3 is CASSQDRDSQKNIQYF. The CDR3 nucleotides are TGCGCCAGCAGCCAAGATCGGGACAGCCAGAAAAACATTCAGTACTTC.

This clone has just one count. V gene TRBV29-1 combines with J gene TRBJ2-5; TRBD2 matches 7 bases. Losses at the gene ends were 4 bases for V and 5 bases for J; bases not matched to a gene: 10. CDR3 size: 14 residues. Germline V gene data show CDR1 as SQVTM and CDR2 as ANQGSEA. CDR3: CSVGTSAGQETQYF. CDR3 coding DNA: TGCAGCGTTGGGACCTCAGCGGGGCAGGAGACCCAGTACTTC.

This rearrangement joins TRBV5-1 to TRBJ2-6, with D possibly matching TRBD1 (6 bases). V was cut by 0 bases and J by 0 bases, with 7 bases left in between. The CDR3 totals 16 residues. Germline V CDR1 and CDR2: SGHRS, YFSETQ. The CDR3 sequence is CASSLVGASGANVLTF. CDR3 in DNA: TGCGCCAGCAGCTTGGTGGGGGCCTCTGGGGCCAACGTCCTGACTTTC.

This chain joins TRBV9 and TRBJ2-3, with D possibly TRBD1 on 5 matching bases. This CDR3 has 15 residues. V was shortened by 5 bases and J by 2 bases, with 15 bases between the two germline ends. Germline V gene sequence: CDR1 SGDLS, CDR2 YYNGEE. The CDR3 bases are TGTGCCAGCAGTGATCCACAGGAGTACACAGATACGCAGTATTTT. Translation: CASSDPQEYTDTQYF.

The CDR3 spells CAWTSDRGHGYTF. For the CDR3, the DNA is TGTGCCTGGACCTCGGACAGGGGACATGGCTACACCTTC. This chain links TRBV30 with TRBJ1-2; 9 bases fit TRBD1. The V segment lost 4 bases and the J segment 6 bases; nucleotides outside the gene matches: 6. The germline CDR1 and CDR2 sequences are GTSNPN and SVGIG (reference sequence). The CDR3 covers 13 residues. Using reference TRBV30 and TRBJ1-2 for the parts outside the CDR3, the full variable domain is SQTIHQWPATLVQPVGSPLSLECTVEGTSNPNLYWYRQAAGRGLQLLFYSVGIGQISSEVPQNLSASRPQDRQFILSSKKLLLSDSGFYLCAWTSDRGHGYTFGSGTRLTVV.

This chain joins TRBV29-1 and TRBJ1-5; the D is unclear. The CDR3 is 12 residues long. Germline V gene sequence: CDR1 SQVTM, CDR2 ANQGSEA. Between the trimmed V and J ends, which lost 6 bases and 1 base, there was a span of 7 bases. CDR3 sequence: CSVADSNQPQHF. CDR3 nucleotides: TGCAGCGTAGCCGACAGCAATCAGCCCCAGCATTTT. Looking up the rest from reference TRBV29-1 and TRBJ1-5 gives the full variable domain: SAVISQKPSRDICQRGTSLTIQCQVDSQVTMMFWYRQQPGQSLTLIATANQGSEATYESGFVIDKFPISRPNLTFSTLTVSNMSPEDSSIYLCSVADSNQPQHFGDGTRLSIL.

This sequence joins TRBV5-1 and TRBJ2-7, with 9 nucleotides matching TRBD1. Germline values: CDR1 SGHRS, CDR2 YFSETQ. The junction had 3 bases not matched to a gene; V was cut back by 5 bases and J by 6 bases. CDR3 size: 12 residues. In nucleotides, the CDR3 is TGCGCCAGCAGATTGACAGGGGGCGAGCAGTACTTC. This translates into CASRLTGGEQYF. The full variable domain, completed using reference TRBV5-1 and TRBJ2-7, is KAGVTQTPRYLIKTRGQQVTLSCSPISGHRSVSWYQQTPGQGLQFLFEYFSETQRNKGNFPGRFSGRQFSNSRSEMNVSTLELGDSALYLCASRLTGGEQYFGPGTRLTVT.

This CDR3 reads CASSPDFANTGELFF. The CDR3 coding sequence is TGCGCCAGCAGCCCCGACTTTGCGAACACCGGGGAGCTGTTTTTT. This chain uses TRBV5-1 with TRBJ2-2; D is unresolved. Trimming took off 4 bases at V and 0 bases at J, with 10 bases between the two ends. Germline V lookup: CDR1 SGHRS, CDR2 YFSETQ. This CDR3 spans 15 amino acids. Based on the CDR3 plus reference TRBV5-1 and TRBJ2-2, the full variable domain is KAGVTQTPRYLIKTRGQQVTLSCSPISGHRSVSWYQQTPGQGLQFLFEYFSETQRNKGNFPGRFSGRQFSNSRSEMNVSTLELGDSALYLCASSPDFANTGELFFGEGSRLTVL.

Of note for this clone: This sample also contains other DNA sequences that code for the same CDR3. This CDR3 reads CASSLNLAGGGNEQFF. CDR3 coding DNA: TGCGCCAGCAGCCTAAATCTCGCGGGGGGGGGCAATGAGCAGTTCTTC. This chain joins TRBV4-1 and TRBJ2-1; TRBD2 matches at 9 bases. Germline values: CDR1 MGHRA, CDR2 YSYEKL. The V and J ends lost 4 bases and 6 bases, in that order; junction bases with no gene match: 10. The CDR3 length is 16 residues.

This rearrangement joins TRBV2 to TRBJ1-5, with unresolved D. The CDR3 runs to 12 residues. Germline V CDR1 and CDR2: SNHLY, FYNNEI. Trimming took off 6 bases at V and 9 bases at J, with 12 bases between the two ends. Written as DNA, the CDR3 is TGTGCCAGCAGCCCCCTACACCCGCCCCAGCATTTT. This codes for CASSPLHPPQHF.

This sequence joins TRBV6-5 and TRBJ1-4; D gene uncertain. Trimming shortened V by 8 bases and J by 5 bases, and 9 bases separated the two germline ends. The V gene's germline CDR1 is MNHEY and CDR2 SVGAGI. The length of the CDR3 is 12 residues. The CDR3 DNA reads TGTGCCAGCTCCAAGCCCAATGAAAAACTGTTTTTT. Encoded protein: CASSKPNEKLFF.

The DNA of the CDR3 is TGTGCCAGCAGGCGGGGGGGCTCCTACAATGAGCAGTTCTTC. Protein: CASRRGGSYNEQFF. The chain carries TRBV2 and TRBJ2-1; 9 nucleotides line up with TRBD2. CDR3 length: 14 amino acids. Germline V gene lookup returns CDR1 SNHLY and CDR2 FYNNEI. V shed 6 bases, J shed 0 bases, and the junction held 0 bases outside the gene matches.

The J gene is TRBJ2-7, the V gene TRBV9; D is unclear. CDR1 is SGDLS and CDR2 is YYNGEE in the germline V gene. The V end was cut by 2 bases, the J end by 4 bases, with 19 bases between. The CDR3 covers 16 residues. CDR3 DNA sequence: TGTGCCAGCAGCGTCGCTCCCACACACGATACTTACGAGCAGTACTTC. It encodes CASSVAPTHDTYEQYF.

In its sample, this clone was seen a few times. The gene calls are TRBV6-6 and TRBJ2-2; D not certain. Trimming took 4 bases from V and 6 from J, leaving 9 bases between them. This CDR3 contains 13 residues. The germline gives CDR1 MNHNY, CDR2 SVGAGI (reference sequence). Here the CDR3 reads CASSSPVAGELFF. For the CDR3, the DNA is TGTGCCAGCAGTTCCCCCGTAGCCGGGGAGCTGTTTTTT.

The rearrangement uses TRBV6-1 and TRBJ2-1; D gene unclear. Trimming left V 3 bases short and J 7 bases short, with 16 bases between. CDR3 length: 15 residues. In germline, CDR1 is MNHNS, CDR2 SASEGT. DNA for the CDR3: TGTGCCAGCAGTGAGAGTGAAAGGCTTTGGAATGAGCAGTTCTTC. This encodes CASSESERLWNEQFF.

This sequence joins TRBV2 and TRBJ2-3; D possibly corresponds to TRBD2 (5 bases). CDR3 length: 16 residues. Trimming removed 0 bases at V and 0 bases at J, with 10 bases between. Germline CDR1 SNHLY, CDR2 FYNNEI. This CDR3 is CASSEALRVSTDTQYF. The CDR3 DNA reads TGTGCCAGCAGTGAAGCGCTGAGGGTTAGCACAGATACGCAGTATTTT.

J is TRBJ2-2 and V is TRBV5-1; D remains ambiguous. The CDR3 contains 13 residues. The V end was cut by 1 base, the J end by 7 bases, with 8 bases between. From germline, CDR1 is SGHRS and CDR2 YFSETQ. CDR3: CASSLSRFGELFF. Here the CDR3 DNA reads TGCGCCAGCAGCTTGTCTCGCTTCGGGGAGCTGTTTTTT.

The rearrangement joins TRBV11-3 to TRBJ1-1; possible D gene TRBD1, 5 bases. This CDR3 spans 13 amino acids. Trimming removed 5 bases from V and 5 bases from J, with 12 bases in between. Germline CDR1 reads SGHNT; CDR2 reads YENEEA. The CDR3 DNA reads TGTGCCAGCAGCGTCAGTGGGGGGACTGAAGCTTTCTTT. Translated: CASSVSGGTEAFF.

CDR3 coding DNA: TGTGCCAGCAGCCAAGTGCCCGTCCTCTATGGCTACACCTTC. Amino acid sequence: CASSQVPVLYGYTF. The chain recombines TRBV14 with TRBJ1-2, with D hard to call. Germline loops: CDR1 SGHDN, CDR2 FVKESK. V lost 1 base, J lost 4 bases, and 10 bases lay in between. This CDR3 has 14 amino acids.

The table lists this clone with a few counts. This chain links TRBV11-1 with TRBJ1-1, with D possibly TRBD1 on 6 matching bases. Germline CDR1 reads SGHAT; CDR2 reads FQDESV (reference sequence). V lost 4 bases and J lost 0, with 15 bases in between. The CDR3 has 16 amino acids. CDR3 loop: CASSSLQGTLNTEAFF. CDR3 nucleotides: TGTGCCAGCAGCTCCTTACAGGGCACTCTGAACACTGAAGCTTTCTTT.

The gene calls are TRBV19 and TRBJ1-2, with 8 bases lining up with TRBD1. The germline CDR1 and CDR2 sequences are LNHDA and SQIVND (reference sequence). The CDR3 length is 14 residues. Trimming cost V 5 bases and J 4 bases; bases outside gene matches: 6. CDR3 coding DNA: TGTGCCAGTAGTTTGGACAGGGCTAGCTATGGCTACACCTTC. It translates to CASSLDRASYGYTF.

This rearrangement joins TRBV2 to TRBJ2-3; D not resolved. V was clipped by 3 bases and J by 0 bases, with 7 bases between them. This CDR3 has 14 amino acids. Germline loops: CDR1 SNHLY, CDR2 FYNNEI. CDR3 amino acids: CASSEPGSTDTQYF. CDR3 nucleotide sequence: TGTGCCAGCAGTGAGCCCGGGAGCACAGATACGCAGTATTTT.